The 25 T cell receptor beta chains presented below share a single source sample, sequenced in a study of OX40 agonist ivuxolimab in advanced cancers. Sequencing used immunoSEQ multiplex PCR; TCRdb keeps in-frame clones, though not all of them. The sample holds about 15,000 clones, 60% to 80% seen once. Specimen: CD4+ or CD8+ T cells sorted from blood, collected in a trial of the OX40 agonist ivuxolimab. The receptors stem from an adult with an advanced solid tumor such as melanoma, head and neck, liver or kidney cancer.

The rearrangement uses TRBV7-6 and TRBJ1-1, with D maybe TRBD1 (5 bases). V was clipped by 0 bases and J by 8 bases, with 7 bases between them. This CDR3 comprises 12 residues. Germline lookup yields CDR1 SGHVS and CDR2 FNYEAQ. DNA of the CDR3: TGTGCCAGCAGCTTAGCAGGGGAGGAAGCTTTCTTT. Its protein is CASSLAGEEAFF.

The CDR3 region has the DNA TGTGCCAGCAGCCCTTTTCCGTACGAGCAGTACTTC. Its translation is CASSPFPYEQYF. The chain employs TRBV28 and TRBJ2-7, with D unclear. Germline CDR1 MDHEN, CDR2 SYDVKM. Trimming shortened V by 6 bases and J by 4 bases, and 10 bases separated the two germline ends. There are 12 residues in the CDR3.

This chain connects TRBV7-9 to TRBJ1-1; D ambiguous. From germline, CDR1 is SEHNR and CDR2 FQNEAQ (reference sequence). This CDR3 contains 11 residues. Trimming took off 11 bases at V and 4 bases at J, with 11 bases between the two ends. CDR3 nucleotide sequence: TGTGCCTTCACGGAGGGCACTGAAGCTTTCTTT. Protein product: CAFTEGTEAFF.

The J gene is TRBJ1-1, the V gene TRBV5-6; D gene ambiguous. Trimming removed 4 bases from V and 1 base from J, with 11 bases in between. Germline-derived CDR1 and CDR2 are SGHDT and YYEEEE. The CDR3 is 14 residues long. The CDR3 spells CASSPDTENTEAFF. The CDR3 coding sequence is TGTGCCAGCAGCCCTGATACAGAGAACACTGAAGCTTTCTTT. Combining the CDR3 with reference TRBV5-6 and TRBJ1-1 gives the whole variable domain DAGVTQSPTHLIKTRGQQVTLRCSPKSGHDTVSWYQQALGQGPQFIFQYYEEEERQRGNFPDRFSGHQFPNYSSELNVNALLLGDSALYLCASSPDTENTEAFFGQGTRLTVV.

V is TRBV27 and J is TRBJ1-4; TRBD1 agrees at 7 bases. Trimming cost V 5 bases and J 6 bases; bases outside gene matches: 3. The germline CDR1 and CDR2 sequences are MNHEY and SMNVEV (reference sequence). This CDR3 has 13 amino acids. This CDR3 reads CASSRQGDEKLFF. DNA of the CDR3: TGTGCCAGCAGTAGACAGGGAGATGAAAAACTGTTTTTT.

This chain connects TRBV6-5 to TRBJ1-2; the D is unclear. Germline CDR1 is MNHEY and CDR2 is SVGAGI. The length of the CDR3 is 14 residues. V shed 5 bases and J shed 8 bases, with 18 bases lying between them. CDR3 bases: TGTGCCAGCAGTCCTTCACTGGAATTGGAGGGCTACACCTTC. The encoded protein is CASSPSLELEGYTF.

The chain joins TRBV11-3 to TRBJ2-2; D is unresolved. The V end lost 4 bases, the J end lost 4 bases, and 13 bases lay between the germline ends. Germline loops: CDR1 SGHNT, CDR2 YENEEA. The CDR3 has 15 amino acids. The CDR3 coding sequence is TGTGCCAGCAGCTCACTTGGGGAATTCACCGGGGAGCTGTTTTTT. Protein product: CASSSLGEFTGELFF. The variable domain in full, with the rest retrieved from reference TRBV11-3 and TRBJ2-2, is EAGVVQSPRYKIIEKKQPVAFWCNPISGHNTLYWYLQNLGQGPELLIRYENEEAVDDSQLPKDRFSAERLKGVDSTLKIQPAELGDSAVYLCASSSLGEFTGELFFGEGSRLTVL.

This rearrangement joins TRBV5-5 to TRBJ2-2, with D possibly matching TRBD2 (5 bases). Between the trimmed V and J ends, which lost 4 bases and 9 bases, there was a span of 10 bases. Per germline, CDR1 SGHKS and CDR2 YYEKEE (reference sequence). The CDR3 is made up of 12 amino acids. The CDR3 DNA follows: TGTGCCAGCAGCACGGACTGGAGGGAGCTGTTTTTT. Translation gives CASSTDWRELFF.

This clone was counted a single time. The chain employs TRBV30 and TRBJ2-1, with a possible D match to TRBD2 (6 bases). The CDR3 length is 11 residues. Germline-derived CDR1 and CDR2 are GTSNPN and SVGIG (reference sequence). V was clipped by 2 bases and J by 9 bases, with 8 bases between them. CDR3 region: CAWSSGVEQFF. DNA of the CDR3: TGTGCCTGGAGTTCGGGGGTTGAGCAGTTCTTC.

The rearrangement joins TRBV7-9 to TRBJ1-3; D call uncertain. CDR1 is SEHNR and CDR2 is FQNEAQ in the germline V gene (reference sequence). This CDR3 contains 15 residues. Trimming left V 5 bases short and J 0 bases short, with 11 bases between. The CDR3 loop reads CASSQTSGSGNTIYF. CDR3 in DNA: TGTGCCAGCAGCCAGACTTCAGGCTCTGGAAACACCATATATTTT.

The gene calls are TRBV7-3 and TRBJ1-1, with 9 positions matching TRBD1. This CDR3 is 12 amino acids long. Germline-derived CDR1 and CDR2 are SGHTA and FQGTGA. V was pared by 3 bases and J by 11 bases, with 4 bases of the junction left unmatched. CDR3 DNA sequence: TGTGCCAGCAGCTTGGGGGACAGGGTCGCTTTCTTT. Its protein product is CASSLGDRVAFF.

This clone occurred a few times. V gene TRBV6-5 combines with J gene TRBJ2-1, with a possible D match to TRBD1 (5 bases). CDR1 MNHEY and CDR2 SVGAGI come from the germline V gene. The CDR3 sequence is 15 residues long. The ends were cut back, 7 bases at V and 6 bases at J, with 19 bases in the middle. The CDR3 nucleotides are TGTGCCAGCACTCTAGGGCAGGGCACGGCCAATGAGCAGTTCTTC. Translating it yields CASTLGQGTANEQFF.

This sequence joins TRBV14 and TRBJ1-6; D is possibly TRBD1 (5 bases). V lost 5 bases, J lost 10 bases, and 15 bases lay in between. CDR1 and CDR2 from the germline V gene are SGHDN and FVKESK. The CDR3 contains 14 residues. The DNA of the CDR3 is TGTGCCAGCAGCTCCTTCGGGGGGTCCTCACCCCTCCACTTT. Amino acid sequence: CASSSFGGSSPLHF.

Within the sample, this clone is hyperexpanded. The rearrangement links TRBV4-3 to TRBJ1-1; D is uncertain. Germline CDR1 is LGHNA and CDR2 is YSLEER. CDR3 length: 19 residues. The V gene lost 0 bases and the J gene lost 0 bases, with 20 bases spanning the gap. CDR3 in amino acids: CASSQDFGRTALLNTEAFF. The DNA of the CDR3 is TGCGCCAGCAGCCAAGATTTCGGGAGAACAGCCCTTTTGAACACTGAAGCTTTCTTT.

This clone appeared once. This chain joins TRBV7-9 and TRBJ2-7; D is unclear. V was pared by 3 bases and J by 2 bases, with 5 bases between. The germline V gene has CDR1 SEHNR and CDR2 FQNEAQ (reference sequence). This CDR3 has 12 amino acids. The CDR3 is CASSFVTYEQYF. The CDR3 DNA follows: TGTGCCAGCAGCTTCGTTACCTACGAGCAGTACTTC.

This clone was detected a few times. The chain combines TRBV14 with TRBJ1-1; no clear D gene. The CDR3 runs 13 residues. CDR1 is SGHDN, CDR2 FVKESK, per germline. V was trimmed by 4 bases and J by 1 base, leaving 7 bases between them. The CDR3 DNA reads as TGTGCCAGCAGCCTCGCCGAGAACACTGAAGCTTTCTTT. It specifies CASSLAENTEAFF.

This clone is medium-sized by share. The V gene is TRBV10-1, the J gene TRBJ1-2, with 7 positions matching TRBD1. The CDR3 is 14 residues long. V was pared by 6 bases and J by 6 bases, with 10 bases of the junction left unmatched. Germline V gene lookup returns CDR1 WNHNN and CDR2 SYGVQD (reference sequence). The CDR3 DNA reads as TGCGCCAGCAGGGGCTGGGGGGACAGCAATGGCTACACCTTC. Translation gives CASRGWGDSNGYTF.

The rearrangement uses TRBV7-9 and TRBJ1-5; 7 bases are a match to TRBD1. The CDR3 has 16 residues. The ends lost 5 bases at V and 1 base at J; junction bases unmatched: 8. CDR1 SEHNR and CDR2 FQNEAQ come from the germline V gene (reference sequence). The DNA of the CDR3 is TGTGCCAGCAGCCCACAGGGGAGGGGGAGCAATCAGCCCCAGCATTTT. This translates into CASSPQGRGSNQPQHF.

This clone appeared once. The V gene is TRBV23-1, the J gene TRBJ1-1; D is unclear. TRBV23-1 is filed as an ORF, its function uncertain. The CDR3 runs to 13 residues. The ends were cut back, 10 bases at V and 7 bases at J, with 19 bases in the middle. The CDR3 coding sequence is TGCGCCAACCCTCGAGGCACGGACCATGAAGCTTTCTTT. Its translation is CANPRGTDHEAFF.

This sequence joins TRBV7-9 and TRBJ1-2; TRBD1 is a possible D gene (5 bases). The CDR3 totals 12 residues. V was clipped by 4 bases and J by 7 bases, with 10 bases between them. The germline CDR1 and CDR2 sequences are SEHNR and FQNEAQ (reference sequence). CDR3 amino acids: CASSWGTSGYTF. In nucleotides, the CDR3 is TGTGCCAGCAGCTGGGGCACTTCTGGCTACACCTTC.

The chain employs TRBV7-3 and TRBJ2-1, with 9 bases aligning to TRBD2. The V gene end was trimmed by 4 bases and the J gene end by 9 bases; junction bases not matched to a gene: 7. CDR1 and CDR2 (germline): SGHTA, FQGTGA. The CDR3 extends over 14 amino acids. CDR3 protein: CASSCGGGAGEQFF. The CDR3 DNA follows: TGTGCCAGCAGCTGCGGCGGGGGGGCCGGTGAGCAGTTCTTC.

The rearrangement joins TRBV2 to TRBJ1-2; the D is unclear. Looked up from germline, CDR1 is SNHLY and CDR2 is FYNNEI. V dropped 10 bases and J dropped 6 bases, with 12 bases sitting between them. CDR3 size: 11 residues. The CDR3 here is CAIKRPDGYTF. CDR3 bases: TGTGCCATCAAGAGACCTGATGGCTACACCTTC.

The CDR3 coding sequence is TGCGCCAGCCACACAGGAGTGCTAAGGGGGCCTCAAGAGACCCAGTACTTC. As protein: CASHTGVLRGPQETQYF. J is TRBJ2-5 and V is TRBV5-1; 7 bases align to TRBD1. Trimming at V came to 7 bases and at J to 2 bases, leaving 17 bases not matched to a gene. This CDR3 comprises 17 residues. In germline, CDR1 is SGHRS, CDR2 YFSETQ.

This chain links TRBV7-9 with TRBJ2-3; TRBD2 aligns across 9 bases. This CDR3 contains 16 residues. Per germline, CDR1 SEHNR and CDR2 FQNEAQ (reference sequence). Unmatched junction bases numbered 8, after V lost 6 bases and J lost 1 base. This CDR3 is CASSPGVAGGTDTQYF. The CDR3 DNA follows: TGTGCCAGCAGTCCCGGGGTAGCGGGGGGCACAGATACGCAGTATTTT.

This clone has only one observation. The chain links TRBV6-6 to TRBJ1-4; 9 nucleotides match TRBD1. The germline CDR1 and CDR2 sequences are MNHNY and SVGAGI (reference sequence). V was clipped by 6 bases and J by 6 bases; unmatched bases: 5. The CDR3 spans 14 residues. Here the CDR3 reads CASSLQGAYEKLFF. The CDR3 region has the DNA TGTGCCAGCAGCCTACAGGGGGCGTATGAAAAACTGTTTTTT.